This TCR beta chain appears in the sequencing data of a study of blood T cell repertoires in COVID-19. As for the study in general: T cells, B-cell-depleted T cells, or PBMCs supplied cDNA or gDNA.

The V gene end was trimmed by 7 bases and the J gene end by 3 bases; junction bases not matched to a gene: 9. The CDR3 spans 13 residues. CDR1 is SQVTM, CDR2 ANQGSEA, per germline. The protocol was immunoSEQ multiplex PCR, while the TCRdb copy is restricted to in-frame clones and leaves out a portion. The sample has some 200,000 clones; about nine tenths are singletons. Sequenced material: peripheral blood. This sequence originates from a woman between 45 and 65 years old with acute or convalescent COVID-19. This chain joins TRBV29-1 and TRBJ2-7, with 7 bases lining up with TRBD1. CDR3 in DNA: TGCAGCGCAGTCGGACAGGATTTCTACGAGCAGTACTTC. This codes for CSAVGQDFYEQYF.